This T cell receptor (beta chain) was found in a study of a mutant IDH1 vaccine in newly diagnosed glioma. This clone was observed a few times. Its cognate antigen is unknown. The time point here: week 11, during vaccination. In the vaccine, a single dose held 300 ug of the mutant IDH1 20-mer peptide, along with topical imiquimod. Clones were read by immunoSEQ multiplex PCR, and TCRdb kept only the in-frame ones, dropping some. Of some 64,000 clones listed, around 84% are singletons. The CDR3 loop spans 13 amino acids. Trimming removed 5 bases from V and 1 base from J, with 8 bases in between. Germline V CDR1 and CDR2: SQVTM, ANQGSEA.

The sequencing used PBMCs, collected from a glioma patient whose treatment included an IDH1 peptide vaccine. The sequence was obtained from a woman between 50 and 59 years old with glioma. This chain joins TRBV29-1 and TRBJ2-2; D may be TRBD2 (6 bases). CDR3: CSVRGGNTGELFF. The CDR3 DNA sequence: TGCAGCGTTCGGGGAGGGAACACCGGGGAGCTGTTTTTT.